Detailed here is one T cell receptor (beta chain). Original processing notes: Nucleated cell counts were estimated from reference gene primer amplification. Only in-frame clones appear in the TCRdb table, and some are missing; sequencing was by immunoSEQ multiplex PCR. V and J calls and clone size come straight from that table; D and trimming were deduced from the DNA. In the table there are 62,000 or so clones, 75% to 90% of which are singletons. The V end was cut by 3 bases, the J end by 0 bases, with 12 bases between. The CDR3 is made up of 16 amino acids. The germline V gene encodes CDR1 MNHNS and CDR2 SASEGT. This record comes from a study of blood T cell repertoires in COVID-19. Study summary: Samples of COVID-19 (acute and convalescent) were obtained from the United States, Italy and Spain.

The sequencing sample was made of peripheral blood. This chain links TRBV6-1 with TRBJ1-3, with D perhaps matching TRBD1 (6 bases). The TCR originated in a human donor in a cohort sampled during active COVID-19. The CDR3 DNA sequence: TGTGCCAGCAGTGAGGGACACATCCTCTCTGGAAACACCATATATTTT. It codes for CASSEGHILSGNTIYF.